One sample yielded the 29 T cell receptor beta chains listed below, sequenced in a study of brain T cells in children with intractable seizures. Produced via immunoSEQ multiplex PCR; TCRdb's table is partial and in-frame only. Among 110,000 or so clones listed, roughly 94% were seen once. The sample in question was peripheral blood, obtained at surgery. The receptors were gathered from a boy younger than two with hemimegalencephaly and intractable seizures.

The V and J genes are TRBV24-1 and TRBJ2-1; the D call may be TRBD1 or TRBD2 (5 bases each). CDR1 is KGHDR, CDR2 SFDVKD, per germline. The ends were cut back, 4 bases at V and 6 bases at J, with 18 bases in the middle. The CDR3 extends over 16 amino acids. Here the CDR3 reads CATSEDRGHRRNEQFF. CDR3 coding DNA: TGTGCCACCAGTGAAGACCGGGGCCATCGACGCAATGAGCAGTTCTTC.

This chain uses TRBV6-5 with TRBJ2-5; 8 nucleotides line up with TRBD1. Trimming removed 5 bases from V and 0 bases from J; junction bases left unmatched: 5. The CDR3 contains 15 residues. Germline values: CDR1 MNHEY, CDR2 SVGAGI. CDR3 coding DNA: TGTGCCAGCAGTCCCCGGGACAGGTACCAAGAGACCCAGTACTTC. It yields the protein CASSPRDRYQETQYF.

The chain joins TRBV28 to TRBJ2-1; a weak D match, TRBD1 (5 bases). The V gene's germline CDR1 is MDHEN and CDR2 SYDVKM. The V and J ends lost 5 bases and 7 bases respectively, with 21 bases between them. This CDR3 has 16 residues. The CDR3 region has the DNA TGTGCCAGCAGTCCTCAGGGCTTAATAGCTCTAAATGAGCAGTTCTTC. Its protein product is CASSPQGLIALNEQFF.

The chain uses TRBV6-7 and TRBJ2-1; 7 bases align to TRBD2. TRBV6-7 is an ORF, and what it does is uncertain. The CDR3 sequence is 19 residues long. Germline trimming cut 1 base from V and 0 bases from J; bases unmatched to any gene: 12. The CDR3 DNA reads as TGTGCCAGCAGTTACTTGAGTCCTAGCGGACTAAGCTCCTACAATGAGCAGTTCTTC. It yields the protein CASSYLSPSGLSSYNEQFF.

The V call is TRBV9, the J call TRBJ2-2; 7 bases agree with TRBD1. CDR1 SGDLS and CDR2 YYNGEE come from the germline V gene. The CDR3 totals 16 residues. V was pared by 0 bases and J by 1 base, with 3 bases of the junction left unmatched. The CDR3 DNA reads as TGTGCCAGCAGCGTAGTAAACAGGGGGAACACCGGGGAGCTGTTTTTT. This encodes CASSVVNRGNTGELFF.

The chain recombines TRBV4-1 with TRBJ2-2, with 8 bases lining up with TRBD2. This CDR3 is built from 15 residues. Trimming removed 6 bases from V and 4 bases from J; junction bases left unmatched: 7. Germline-derived CDR1 and CDR2 are MGHRA and YSYEKL. The CDR3 sequence is CASRPTSAITGELFF. Written as DNA, the CDR3 is TGCGCCAGCAGACCGACTAGCGCGATCACCGGGGAGCTGTTTTTT.

V is TRBV24-1 and J is TRBJ2-2; D not certain. Trimming left V 7 bases short and J 0 bases short, with 8 bases between. Germline V gives CDR1 KGHDR, CDR2 SFDVKD. There are 14 residues in the CDR3. The CDR3 bases are TGTGCCACCAGGGGGATAACGAACACCGGGGAGCTGTTTTTT. Protein: CATRGITNTGELFF.

The chain uses TRBV6-6 and TRBJ2-1; a weak D match, TRBD2 (5 bases). The V gene's germline CDR1 is MNHNY and CDR2 SVGAGI (reference sequence). Trimming stripped 2 bases from V and 14 bases from J, with 22 bases between. This CDR3 region has 15 residues. The CDR3, as DNA: TGTGCCAGCAGTTACGCGACGGGTCGAGGGCGAGTTGAGTTCTTC. Encoded protein: CASSYATGRGRVEFF.

This clone was recorded once. The genes are TRBV21-1 and TRBJ2-2; TRBD2 is taken as the D call from the table, unchecked against the DNA. TRBV21-1 is recorded as a pseudogene. The CDR3 length is 12 residues. CDR3 residues: CASNSPPGELFF. CDR3 nucleotides: TGTGCCAGCAACTCTCCCCCCGGGGAGCTGTTTTTT.

The rearrangement uses TRBV6-5 and TRBJ1-1; D is possibly TRBD1 (5 bases). This CDR3 is built from 14 residues. V was clipped by 6 bases and J by 0 bases, with 11 bases between them. CDR1 MNHEY and CDR2 SVGAGI come from the germline V gene. CDR3 sequence reads: CASRLRGLNTEAFF. CDR3 nucleotide sequence: TGTGCCAGCAGGCTCCGGGGGTTGAACACTGAAGCTTTCTTT.

This chain connects TRBV6-5 to TRBJ1-3; D uncertain. The CDR3 totals 16 residues. Germline V gene lookup returns CDR1 MNHEY and CDR2 SVGAGI. The V gene lost 0 bases and the J gene lost 3 bases, with 12 bases spanning the gap. This CDR3 reads CASSYSIAQHGNTIYF. In nucleotides, the CDR3 is TGTGCCAGCAGTTACTCGATAGCCCAGCATGGAAACACCATATATTTT.

The V gene is TRBV19, the J gene TRBJ1-2; D uncertain. Trimming left V 6 bases short and J 4 bases short, with 9 bases between. Germline lookup yields CDR1 LNHDA and CDR2 SQIVND (reference sequence). The CDR3 is 12 residues long. Here the CDR3 reads CASRNVFYGYTF. CDR3 coding DNA: TGTGCCAGTAGGAATGTTTTCTATGGCTACACCTTC. The full variable domain, completed using reference TRBV19 and TRBJ1-2, is DGGITQSPKYLFRKEGQNVTLSCEQNLNHDAMYWYRQDPGQGLRLIYYSQIVNDFQKGDIAEGYSVSREKKESFPLTVTSAQKNPTAFYLCASRNVFYGYTFGSGTRLTVV.

The chain couples TRBV16 to TRBJ2-5; possibly TRBD2 for D (5 bases). Germline V lookup: CDR1 KGHSY, CDR2 FQNENV. V lost 0 bases and J lost 2, with 13 bases in between. There are 16 residues in the CDR3. CDR3 sequence: CASSQSPTGGQETQYF. The CDR3 DNA follows: TGTGCCAGCAGCCAATCGCCCACGGGCGGGCAAGAGACCCAGTACTTC.

The chain uses TRBV11-3 and TRBJ2-7; TRBD2 aligns across 11 bases. The CDR3 extends over 17 amino acids. Trimming at V came to 5 bases and at J to 0 bases, leaving 9 bases not matched to a gene. Per the germline V gene, CDR1 is SGHNT and CDR2 is YENEEA. CDR3 protein: CASSPPGLAVSSYEQYF. CDR3 DNA sequence: TGTGCCAGCAGCCCTCCGGGACTAGCGGTGAGCTCCTACGAGCAGTACTTC.

This chain joins TRBV23-1 and TRBJ2-2, with TRBD1 matching over 7 bases. TRBV23-1 is annotated as an ORF whose role is uncertain. The CDR3 loop spans 18 amino acids. After removal of 6 bases from V and 1 base from J, the junction contained 14 bases not matched to a gene. This CDR3 reads CASRTSPHDRVNTGELFF. The DNA of the CDR3 is TGCGCCAGCAGGACGTCCCCACACGACAGGGTGAACACCGGGGAGCTGTTTTTT.

The chain couples TRBV15 to TRBJ2-7, with D possibly called TRBD1 or TRBD2 (7 bases each). CDR3 length: 14 amino acids. Germline-derived CDR1 and CDR2 are LNHNV and YYDKDF (reference sequence). The V end was cut by 5 bases, the J end by 6 bases, with 17 bases between. The CDR3 loop is CATSGTPGGGEQYF. For the CDR3, the DNA is TGTGCCACCAGCGGAACGCCAGGGGGGGGCGAGCAGTACTTC.

Here the CDR3 reads CASSQGRVSGNTIYF. For the CDR3, the DNA is TGCGCCAGCAGCCAAGGCAGGGTTAGTGGAAACACCATATATTTT. The chain has TRBV4-3 and TRBJ1-3; TRBD1 is a possible D gene (5 bases). Germline assignment: CDR1 LGHNA and CDR2 YSLEER. This CDR3 is built from 15 residues. V gave up 1 base and J gave up 3 bases, with 10 bases separating them.

The chain recombines TRBV2 with TRBJ2-5, with 8 bases matching TRBD2. CDR3 length equals 16 residues. Germline lookup yields CDR1 SNHLY and CDR2 FYNNEI. With V trimmed by 5 bases and J by 2 bases, 10 bases remained unmatched. CDR3 in DNA: TGTGCCAGCAGTTCGTCTAGCGGGTTGGTTCAAGAGACCCAGTACTTC. Translation: CASSSSSGLVQETQYF. Looking up the rest from reference TRBV2 and TRBJ2-5 gives the full variable domain: EPEVTQTPSHQVTQMGQEVILRCVPISNHLYFYWYRQILGQKVEFLVSFYNNEISEKSEIFDDQFSVERPDGSNFTLKIRSTKLEDSAMYFCASSSSSGLVQETQYFGPGTRLLVL.

The CDR3 DNA follows: TGTGCCAGCAGCTATGACAGGGGAGGCACTGAAGCTTTCTTT. Encoded protein: CASSYDRGGTEAFF. The chain is built from TRBV5-4 and TRBJ1-1, with 8 bases that match TRBD1. CDR3 length: 14 residues. Trimming removed 3 bases from V and 4 bases from J; junction bases left unmatched: 5. Germline V gene lookup returns CDR1 SGHNT and CDR2 YYREEE (reference sequence). Variable domain in full (rest from reference TRBV5-4 and TRBJ1-1): ETGVTQSPTHLIKTRGQQVTLRCSSQSGHNTVSWYQQALGQGPQFIFQYYREEENGRGNFPPRFSGLQFPNYSSELNVNALELDDSALYLCASSYDRGGTEAFFGQGTRLTVV.

The V call is TRBV28, the J call TRBJ2-3, with D perhaps TRBD2 (6 bases). The CDR3 loop spans 16 amino acids. The V and J ends lost 7 bases and 1 base respectively, with 18 bases between them. Germline-derived CDR1 and CDR2 are MDHEN and SYDVKM. The CDR3 region has the DNA TGTGCCAGCATCCCCAGTTGGGAGGAAGGCACAGATACGCAGTATTTT. It codes for CASIPSWEEGTDTQYF.

The CDR3, as DNA: TGTGCCAGCAGCTTTCTAGCGGGAGTTAGCAATGAGCAGTTCTTC. This encodes CASSFLAGVSNEQFF. The chain has TRBV11-3 and TRBJ2-1, with 10 bases fitting TRBD2. With V trimmed by 3 bases and J by 6 bases, 5 bases remained unmatched. Germline CDR1 SGHNT, CDR2 YENEEA. This CDR3 comprises 15 residues.

J is TRBJ2-5 and V is TRBV29-1; D gene uncertain. Germline lookup yields CDR1 SQVTM and CDR2 ANQGSEA. The CDR3 is made up of 12 amino acids. The ends were cut back, 3 bases at V and 0 bases at J, with 5 bases in the middle. CDR3 DNA sequence: TGCAGCGTTGACCCGTACCAAGAGACCCAGTACTTC. This codes for CSVDPYQETQYF.

The V and J genes are TRBV9 and TRBJ1-3; D gene uncertain. V was clipped by 3 bases and J by 4 bases, with 14 bases between them. The CDR3 consists of 15 residues. Germline-derived CDR1 and CDR2 are SGDLS and YYNGEE. CDR3 loop: CASSALTGIGNTIYF. The CDR3 DNA sequence: TGTGCCAGCAGCGCCTTGACGGGGATCGGAAACACCATATATTTT.

The rearrangement joins TRBV27 to TRBJ2-7; 9 bases are shared with TRBD1. Germline lookup yields CDR1 MNHEY and CDR2 SMNVEV (reference sequence). This CDR3 contains 13 residues. Unmatched junction bases numbered 6, after V lost 5 bases and J lost 7 bases. The CDR3 DNA reads as TGTGCCAGCAGTCAAGACAGGGGGTGGGAGCAGTACTTC. This codes for CASSQDRGWEQYF.

The chain is built from TRBV3-1 (or the pseudogene TRBV3-2) and TRBJ1-1, with a tentative D call TRBD1 (5 bases). Trimming pared 4 bases from V and 11 bases from J, leaving 14 bases between. Germline V gene lookup returns CDR1 LGHDT and CDR2 YNNKEL (reference sequence). The CDR3 spans 12 residues. The CDR3 bases are TGTGCCAGCAGCCTGGAGAGAGGGGTGGCTTTCTTT. Translating it yields CASSLERGVAFF.

The rearrangement joins TRBV4-1 to TRBJ2-1; 11 positions match TRBD2. The trim removed 4 bases at V and 7 bases at J, leaving 18 bases unmatched. The germline V gene has CDR1 MGHRA and CDR2 YSYEKL. This CDR3 has 19 amino acids. The CDR3 loop reads CASSPLGAFSGRGRNEQFF. The CDR3 DNA reads as TGCGCCAGCAGCCCCCTTGGAGCGTTTAGCGGGAGGGGTCGGAATGAGCAGTTCTTC.

The sample holds a few counts of this clone. V is TRBV2 and J is TRBJ1-6, with 10 bases lining up with TRBD1. Per the germline V gene, CDR1 is SNHLY and CDR2 is FYNNEI. The CDR3 is 17 residues long. V was pared by 8 bases and J by 5 bases, with 12 bases of the junction left unmatched. CDR3: CASSRSVGTGDNSPLHF. The CDR3 nucleotides read TGTGCCAGCTCCAGATCAGTGGGGACAGGGGATAATTCACCCCTCCACTTT.

This rearrangement joins TRBV6-2 or TRBV6-3 to TRBJ2-2; D remains unclear. This CDR3 has 18 residues. V lost 6 bases and J lost 4, with 24 bases in between. CDR1 and CDR2 from the germline V gene are MNHEY and SVGEGT. This CDR3 is CASSPYRVDRWATGELFF. The CDR3 DNA sequence: TGTGCCAGCAGCCCTTACCGGGTCGATCGGTGGGCCACCGGGGAGCTGTTTTTT.

The V and J genes are TRBV10-3 and TRBJ2-3, with 11 bases matching TRBD2. J was trimmed by 2 bases and V by 7 bases; bases with no gene match: 2. This CDR3 has 14 amino acids. Germline V gives CDR1 ENHRY, CDR2 SYGVKD. The CDR3 region is CAIKGLAVTDTQYF. CDR3 bases: TGTGCCATCAAGGGACTAGCGGTCACAGATACGCAGTATTTT.